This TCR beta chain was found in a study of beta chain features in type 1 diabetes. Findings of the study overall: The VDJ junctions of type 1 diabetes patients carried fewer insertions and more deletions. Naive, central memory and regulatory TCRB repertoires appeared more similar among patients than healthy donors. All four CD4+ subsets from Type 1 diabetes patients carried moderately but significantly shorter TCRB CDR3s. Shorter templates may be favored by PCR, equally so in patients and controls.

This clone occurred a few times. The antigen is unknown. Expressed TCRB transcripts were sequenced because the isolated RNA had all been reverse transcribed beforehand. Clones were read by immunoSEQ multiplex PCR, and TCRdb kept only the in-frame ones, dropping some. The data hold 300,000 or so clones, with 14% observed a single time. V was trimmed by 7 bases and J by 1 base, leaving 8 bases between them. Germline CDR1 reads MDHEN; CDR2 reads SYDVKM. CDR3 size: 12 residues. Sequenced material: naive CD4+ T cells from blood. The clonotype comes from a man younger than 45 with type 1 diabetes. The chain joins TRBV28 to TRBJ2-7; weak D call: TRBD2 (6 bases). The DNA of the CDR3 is TGTGCCAGCATAGGGAGGTCCTACGAGCAGTACTTC. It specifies CASIGRSYEQYF.